This T cell receptor beta chain was sequenced during a study of blood T cells in healthy people across ages. Whole-study findings and limits: Naive T cell percentage showed a strong correlation with TCR beta diversity. Roughly linearly, TCR beta diversity per million T cells fell as age increased.

Every sample yielded at least 7 million isolated PBMCs. This clonotype appeared a few times. What it binds is unknown. The second PCR ran roughly 6 to 11 cycles with a sample-barcoded 5' primer and J-beta primers. Each sample provided no less than 2.5 million CDR3-containing paired-end reads. One entry per CDR3 protein, called by TCRdb with MiXCR from the 5' RACE reads. Of some 1.5 million distinct CDR3 sequences listed, over 25% were seen once; the top ten hold 7% to 9%. Trimming removed 1 base from V and 2 bases from J; junction bases left unmatched: 2. CDR3 length: 15 residues. The germline CDR1 and CDR2 sequences are SNHLY and FYNNEI.

This receptor was identified in a woman aged 25 to 39 in good health. Sequencing was done on a sample of blood. The V gene is TRBV2, the J gene TRBJ2-7; 10 bases are shared with TRBD2. The CDR3 reads CASSEGGLAAYEQYF. For the CDR3, the DNA is TGTGCCAGCAGTGAAGGTGGACTAGCGGCCTACGAGCAGTACTTC. Drawing the rest from reference TRBV2 and TRBJ2-7, the complete variable domain is EPEVTQTPSHQVTQMGQEVILRCVPISNHLYFYWYRQILGQKVEFLVSFYNNEISEKSEIFDDQFSVERPDGSNFTLKIRSTKLEDSAMYFCASSEGGLAAYEQYFGPGTRLTVT.